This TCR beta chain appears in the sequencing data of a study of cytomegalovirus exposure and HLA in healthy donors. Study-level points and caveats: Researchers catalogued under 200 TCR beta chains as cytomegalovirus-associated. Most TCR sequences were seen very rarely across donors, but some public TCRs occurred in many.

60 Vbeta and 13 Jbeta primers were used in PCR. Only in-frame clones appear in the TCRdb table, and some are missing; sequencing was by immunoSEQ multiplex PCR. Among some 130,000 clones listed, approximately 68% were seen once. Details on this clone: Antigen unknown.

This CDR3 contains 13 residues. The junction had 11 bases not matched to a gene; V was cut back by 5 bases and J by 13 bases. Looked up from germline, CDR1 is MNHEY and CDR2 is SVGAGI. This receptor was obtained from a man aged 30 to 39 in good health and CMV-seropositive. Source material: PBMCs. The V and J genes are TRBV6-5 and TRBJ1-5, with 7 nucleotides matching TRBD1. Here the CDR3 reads CASSRTPDRKQHF. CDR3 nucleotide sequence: TGTGCCAGCAGTCGTACCCCGGACAGGAAGCAGCATTTT.